These 10 T cell receptor beta chains were all obtained from the same sample, sequenced in a study of CD8+ T cells in alopecia areata. After isolation, RNA underwent reverse transcription to generate cDNA as the sequencing template. Produced via immunoSEQ multiplex PCR; TCRdb's table is partial and in-frame only. The data hold 80,000 or so clones, with around 61% observed a single time. Documented treatment: oral pan-JAK inhibitor, 5-10 mg twice daily. The material was CD8+ T cells sorted from blood, obtained at week 24, from a patient treated with tofacitinib. The source of these receptors is a human donor with alopecia areata.

The rearrangement links TRBV4-1 to TRBJ1-1; 9 bases line up with TRBD1. Germline V gene sequence: CDR1 MGHRA, CDR2 YSYEKL. The CDR3 has 13 amino acids. After removal of 8 bases from V and 10 bases from J, the junction contained 11 bases not matched to a gene. CDR3 DNA sequence: TGCGCCAGCGCAAGCCACAGGGGGCAGGTAGCTTTCTTT. Its translation: CASASHRGQVAFF.

As concerns this clone: The identical CDR3 is also encoded by other nucleotide sequences in the sample. The chain links TRBV29-1 to TRBJ2-1; 7 bases agree with TRBD2. J gave up 4 bases and V 4 bases, and 4 bases lay outside the gene matches. CDR1 SQVTM and CDR2 ANQGSEA come from the germline V gene. The CDR3 covers 13 residues. The CDR3 coding sequence is TGCAGCGTTGTGGCGGGAGATTACAATGAGCAGTTCTTC. It encodes CSVVAGDYNEQFF.

This clone was recorded only once. The chain has TRBV27 and TRBJ2-1, with TRBD2 as a possible D gene (6 bases). CDR3 size: 16 residues. Looked up from germline, CDR1 is MNHEY and CDR2 is SMNVEV (reference sequence). The V and J ends lost 5 bases and 5 bases respectively, with 19 bases between them. The CDR3: CASSNLGGAGNNEQFF. The CDR3 nucleotides read TGTGCCAGCAGTAACTTGGGGGGAGCCGGGAACAATGAGCAGTTCTTC.

This chain joins TRBV7-8 and TRBJ2-6; D remains unclear. Trimming cost V 8 bases and J 4 bases, with 3 bases left between them. Germline V lookup: CDR1 SGHVS, CDR2 FQNEAQ. The CDR3 length is 11 residues. The CDR3 protein is CASSGANVLTF. The CDR3 region has the DNA TGTGCCAGCTCCGGGGCCAACGTCCTGACTTTC. Drawing the rest from reference TRBV7-8 and TRBJ2-6, the complete variable domain is GAGVSQSPRYKVAKRGQDVALRCDPISGHVSLFWYQQALGQGPEFLTYFQNEAQLDKSGLPSDRFFAERPEGSVSTLKIQRTQQEDSAVYLCASSGANVLTFGAGSRLTVL.

This chain connects TRBV7-3 to TRBJ2-6; D may be TRBD2 (5 bases). This CDR3 comprises 13 residues. CDR1 and CDR2 (germline): SGHTA, FQGTGA. V lost 0 bases to trimming and J lost 12 bases, with 9 bases between them. The DNA for the CDR3 is TGTGCCAGCAGCTTAACGGAGGTCGGCGTCCTGACTTTC. This codes for CASSLTEVGVLTF.

The chain combines TRBV6-5 with TRBJ2-7; D is uncertain. This CDR3 region has 13 residues. Germline V gene lookup returns CDR1 MNHEY and CDR2 SVGAGI. V lost 5 bases, J lost 3 bases, and 11 bases lay in between. DNA of the CDR3: TGTGCCAGCAGTGAATCGGACGGCTACGAGCAGTACTTC. Encoded protein: CASSESDGYEQYF.

A few counts support this clone. The genes are TRBV29-1 and TRBJ2-1; D gene unclear. Germline V gene sequence: CDR1 SQVTM, CDR2 ANQGSEA. There are 12 residues in the CDR3. V was cut by 8 bases and J by 4 bases, with 12 bases left in between. CDR3 residues: CSLRLGYNEQFF. The CDR3 DNA reads TGCAGCTTAAGACTCGGATACAATGAGCAGTTCTTC.

J is TRBJ2-7 and V is TRBV2, with D possibly being TRBD1 (5 bases). CDR1 and CDR2 from the germline V gene are SNHLY and FYNNEI. V was pared by 0 bases and J by 2 bases, with 14 bases between. CDR3 length: 16 amino acids. The CDR3: CASSEAGGPGPYEQYF. CDR3 sequence (DNA): TGTGCCAGCAGTGAAGCCGGTGGGCCAGGGCCCTACGAGCAGTACTTC.

CDR3 loop: CASSPRAAVLGTEAFF. DNA of the CDR3: TGCGCCAGCAGCCCCCGGGCGGCGGTTTTAGGCACTGAAGCTTTCTTT. V usage is TRBV4-1 and J usage is TRBJ1-1; D gene unclear. V lost 4 bases and J 4 bases, leaving 19 bases between the germline ends. CDR3 length: 16 residues. Germline V gives CDR1 MGHRA, CDR2 YSYEKL.

V usage is TRBV5-6 and J usage is TRBJ2-2; 9 positions match TRBD1. CDR1 SGHDT and CDR2 YYEEEE come from the germline V gene. This CDR3 is built from 16 residues. The junction had 5 bases not matched to a gene; V was cut back by 0 bases and J by 5 bases. CDR3 DNA sequence: TGTGCCAGCAGCTTGGCGGGACAGGGAAGGACCGGGGAGCTGTTTTTT. Translated, it gives CASSLAGQGRTGELFF.